The clone carrying this T cell receptor (beta chain) showed up many times. What it recognizes is unknown. CDR3 length equals 15 residues. The V gene lost 2 bases and the J gene lost 5 bases, with 13 bases spanning the gap. Germline values: CDR1 SEHNR, CDR2 FQNEAQ (reference sequence). This entry is derived from a study of metastatic and nonmetastatic thyroid tumors. Overall study findings and caveats: Across blood and tumor, TCR beta diversity in malignant thyroid tumors was reportedly significantly higher than in benign nodules.

Thyroid surgery was performed in patients who had received no treatment beforehand. The authors' processing: A distant-metastasis classifier for papillary thyroid cancer was built using CDR3 differences across clinicopathological groups. TCRdb reprocessed the PCR reads using MiXCR. TCRdb's processing, not the authors' own work, is the source of the V and J calls. The sample lists approximately 60,000 clones; less than 30% were seen once. The sample taken for sequencing was blood. J is TRBJ2-1 and V is TRBV7-9; D remains unclear. The sequence came from a female donor with papillary thyroid cancer or a benign thyroid nodule (not recorded which). Some clones in this sample may be carry-over from other donors' samples. The CDR3 region is CASSLSGPLNNEQFF. Written as DNA, the CDR3 is TGTGCCAGCAGCTTATCGGGTCCCCTGAACAATGAGCAGTTCTTC.